The rows below give T cell receptor beta chains drawn from one sample of a study of T cells after yellow fever vaccination. TCRdb itself ran the 5' RACE reads through MiXCR, one entry per CDR3 protein. This repertoire shows tens of thousands of distinct CDR3 sequences, 6% to 7.5% found once; its top ten account for about 38%. The material was CD8+ T cells sorted from PBMCs, obtained 15 days after the yellow fever booster vaccination. All receptors derive from a man aged 25-45 years who received the YFV17D yellow fever vaccine. Both conserved end residues are part of each CDR3. D genes are given only for firm matches. For some rows the clone size is stated as once, few or many, or as a class when expanded; others skip it.

TRBJ2-3 | . | 13 | . | TRBV29-1 | CSVPERGTDTQYF | TGCAGCGTTCCCGAGCGGGGCACAGATACGCAGTATTTT
TRBJ2-7 | TRBD2 | 17 | many | TRBV12-3/TRBV12-4 | CASSFPSGTSGSYEQYF | TGTGCCAGCAGTTTCCCCTCCGGGACTAGCGGGAGTTACGAGCAGTACTTC
TRBJ2-7 | TRBD2 | 17 | . | TRBV7-6 | CASSSGLAGSAGYEQYF | TGTGCCAGCAGCTCGGGACTAGCGGGATCTGCTGGGTACGAGCAGTACTTC
TRBJ2-3 | TRBD1 | 18 | many | TRBV20-1 | CSAGSGTGLNLGTDTQYF | TGCAGTGCTGGCTCCGGGACAGGGCTTAATCTGGGCACAGATACGCAGTATTTT
TRBJ2-1 | . | 13 | many | TRBV13 | CASSPPRGNEQFF | TGTGCCAGCAGCCCCCCCCGAGGGAATGAGCAGTTCTTC
TRBJ2-5 | TRBD2 | 16 | many | TRBV24-1 | CATSERRGSGFETQYF | TGTGCCACCAGTGAACGGCGGGGTAGCGGGTTTGAGACCCAGTACTTC
TRBJ2-5 | . | 16 | few | TRBV7-8 | CASSLGGGRQQETQYF | TGTGCCAGCAGCTTAGGTGGAGGGAGACAGCAAGAGACCCAGTACTTC
TRBJ2-7 | . | 14 | few | TRBV6-5 | CASSYGAETYEQYF | TGTGCCAGCAGTTACGGGGCAGAAACCTACGAGCAGTACTTC
TRBJ2-3 | TRBD2 | 13 | many | TRBV12-3/TRBV12-4 | CASSSGLAPRQYF | TGTGCCAGCAGTTCAGGACTAGCTCCACGGCAGTATTTT
TRBJ1-3 | . | 14 | many | TRBV12-3/TRBV12-4 | CASTRRGSGNTIYF | TGTGCCAGCACCCGCCGGGGGTCCGGAAACACCATATATTTT
TRBJ1-1 | TRBD1 | 14 | many | TRBV6-5 | CASSYGTGVAEAFF | TGTGCCAGCAGTTACGGGACAGGGGTCGCTGAAGCTTTCTTT
TRBJ2-2 | TRBD2 | 16 | many | TRBV6-2/TRBV6-3 | CASSSPGLADTGELFF | TGTGCCAGCAGTTCCCCGGGACTAGCGGACACCGGGGAGCTGTTTTTT
TRBJ2-7 | TRBD1 | 13 | many | TRBV27 | CATAGQGSYEQYF | TGTGCCACCGCCGGACAGGGATCCTACGAGCAGTACTTC
TRBJ1-5 | TRBD1 | 18 | many | TRBV27 | CASSQRTGGPPSNQPQHF | TGTGCCAGCAGTCAGAGGACAGGAGGCCCGCCTAGCAATCAGCCCCAGCATTTT
TRBJ2-1 | TRBD2 | 15 | many | TRBV7-9 | CASSWLAGPGTEQFF | TGTGCCAGCAGCTGGCTAGCGGGTCCTGGGACTGAGCAGTTCTTC
TRBJ2-1 | . | 15 | many | TRBV5-6 | CASSLYLGPQDEQFF | TGTGCCAGCAGCCTCTACCTTGGCCCCCAGGATGAGCAGTTCTTC
TRBJ2-3 | . | 13 | few | TRBV6-1 | CASALLSTDTQYF | TGTGCCAGCGCCCTACTTAGCACAGATACGCAGTATTTT
TRBJ2-5 | TRBD2 | 13 | many | TRBV25-1 | CASLLAGQETQYF | TGTGCCAGCCTCCTAGCGGGACAAGAGACCCAGTACTTC
TRBJ2-7 | . | 13 | many | TRBV24-1 | CATSEQGSYEQYF | TGTGCCACCAGTGAACAGGGCTCCTACGAGCAGTACTTC
TRBJ2-5 | TRBD2 | 15 | few | TRBV25-1 | CASSGVAGERETQYF | TGTGCCAGCAGTGGGGTAGCGGGAGAACGGGAGACCCAGTACTTC
TRBJ2-1 | TRBD1 | 12 | many | TRBV7-8 | CASSSIRGLQFF | TGTGCCAGCAGCTCTATCAGGGGGCTGCAGTTCTTC
TRBJ2-7 | TRBD1 | 17 | . | TRBV12-3/TRBV12-4 | CASRPALQTGVRNEQYF | TGTGCCAGCAGACCAGCCCTCCAGACAGGGGTCAGGAACGAGCAGTACTTC
TRBJ1-5 | TRBD1 | 15 | many | TRBV12-3/TRBV12-4 | CASSTQGASNQPQHF | TGTGCCAGCAGTACACAGGGGGCTTCGAATCAGCCCCAGCATTTT
TRBJ2-7 | TRBD2 | 14 | many | TRBV28 | CASSLTSGSYEQYF | TGTGCCAGCAGTTTAACTAGCGGGAGCTACGAGCAGTACTTC
TRBJ1-1 | TRBD1 | 13 | many | TRBV2 | CASSDGQGTEAFF | TGTGCCAGCAGTGACGGACAGGGGACTGAAGCTTTCTTT
TRBJ1-6 | . | 15 | many | TRBV7-9 | CASQLGSGDNSPLHF | TGTGCCAGCCAACTCGGCTCGGGAGATAATTCACCCCTCCACTTT
TRBJ2-5 | . | 14 | . | TRBV6-4 | CASTLGDRGETQYF | TGTGCCAGCACTCTGGGGGACCGAGGAGAGACCCAGTACTTC
TRBJ2-1 | TRBD2 | 14 | many | TRBV7-8 | CATSGSPTYNEQFF | TGTGCCACCAGCGGGAGCCCTACCTACAATGAGCAGTTCTTC
TRBJ2-7 | . | 14 | . | TRBV20-1 | CSASLSPTLTEQYF | TGCAGTGCGTCTCTGTCCCCTACGCTTACGGAGCAGTACTTC
TRBJ2-2 | TRBD2 | 16 | many | TRBV5-1 | CASIPTSGPNTGELFF | TGCGCCAGCATCCCCACTAGCGGGCCGAACACCGGGGAGCTGTTTTTT
TRBJ2-3 | TRBD2 | 13 | many | TRBV6-1 | CASTTSVADTQYF | TGTGCCAGCACAACTAGCGTAGCAGATACGCAGTATTTT
TRBJ2-7 | TRBD2 | 15 | few | TRBV7-2 | CASSLEVTSGIEQYF | TGTGCCAGCAGCTTAGAGGTAACTAGCGGGATCGAGCAGTACTTC
TRBJ2-7 | . | 15 | many | TRBV7-2 | CASSLSSGPSYEQYF | TGTGCCAGCAGCTTATCCTCCGGGCCGTCCTACGAGCAGTACTTC
TRBJ2-1 | . | 12 | many | TRBV9 | CASSASGSEQFF | TGTGCCAGCAGCGCCTCAGGTAGTGAGCAGTTCTTC
TRBJ1-2 | . | 10 | many | TRBV12-3/TRBV12-4 | CASRGHGYTF | TGTGCCAGCAGGGGTCATGGCTACACCTTC
TRBJ2-1 | TRBD2 | 15 | . | TRBV28 | CASSSLAKGNNEQFF | TGTGCCAGCAGTTCACTAGCGAAGGGGAACAATGAGCAGTTCTTC
TRBJ2-1 | TRBD2 | 16 | . | TRBV10-3 | CAISERAGGPYNEQFF | TGTGCCATCAGCGAACGAGCGGGGGGGCCCTACAATGAGCAGTTCTTC
TRBJ2-3 | . | 11 | many | TRBV10-2 | CASRDSDTQYF | TGCGCCAGCAGAGACTCAGATACGCAGTATTTT
TRBJ2-4 | TRBD1 | 13 | few | TRBV7-9 | CASSLTGENIQYF | TGTGCCAGCAGCTTGACAGGGGAAAACATTCAGTACTTC
TRBJ2-1 | . | 16 | many | TRBV2 | CASRPSGLISYNEQFF | TGTGCCAGCAGACCCAGCGGGCTGATCTCCTACAATGAGCAGTTCTTC
TRBJ2-5 | TRBD2 | 15 | many | TRBV27 | CASSLYGLDQETQYF | TGTGCCAGCAGTTTATACGGACTAGATCAAGAGACCCAGTACTTC
TRBJ2-2 | . | 12 | many | TRBV23-1 | CASSHSTGELFF | TGCGCCAGCAGTCACAGTACCGGGGAGCTGTTTTTT
TRBJ2-1 | TRBD2 | 15 | . | TRBV19 | CASSITSGATGEQFF | TGTGCCAGTAGTATTACTAGCGGGGCAACTGGTGAGCAGTTCTTC
TRBJ1-5 | . | 14 | few | TRBV10-3 | CAISESGPLQPQHF | TGTGCCATCAGTGAGTCAGGACCCTTGCAGCCCCAGCATTTT
TRBJ2-3 | . | 13 | many | TRBV11-2 | CASSMTGGDTQYF | TGTGCCAGCAGCATGACAGGAGGCGATACGCAGTATTTT
TRBJ2-1 | TRBD2 | 17 | many | TRBV5-6 | CASSQRTSGNSINEQFF | TGTGCCAGCAGCCAGAGAACTAGCGGGAATTCTATCAATGAGCAGTTCTTC
TRBJ2-5 | . | 13 | many | TRBV28 | CASSLGGQETQYF | TGTGCCAGCAGTTTAGGGGGCCAAGAGACCCAGTACTTC
TRBJ2-1 | . | 13 | many | TRBV27 | CASSPMGRNEQFF | TGTGCCAGCAGTCCAATGGGGAGAAATGAGCAGTTCTTC